The rows below give T cell receptor beta chains drawn from one sample of a study of cytomegalovirus exposure and HLA in healthy donors. Some clones are missing from TCRdb's copy, which holds only in-frame ones; the method was immunoSEQ multiplex PCR. The data contain fewer than 200,000 clones, about four fifths of them seen just once; the ten biggest clones take up 4.9%. Sequencing was carried out using PBMCs. These receptors were obtained from a woman younger than 30 in good health and CMV-seropositive. Each CDR3 is given with its conserved first and last residue. D genes are given only for firm matches. Part of the rows lack a size; the others show once, few, many or a class for expanded clones.

v_gene	abundance	j_gene	d_gene	CDR3aa	CDR3nt
TRBV7-2	-	TRBJ2-3	TRBD2	CATRSSGGVYPDTQYF	TGTGCCACCAGATCTAGCGGGGGGGTCTATCCAGATACGCAGTATTTT
TRBV7-3	-	TRBJ1-2	-	CSSSLTRGWVGGYTF	TGTTCCAGCAGCTTAACCAGGGGCTGGGTGGGAGGCTACACCTTC
TRBV29-1	-	TRBJ1-3	TRBD1	CSVSQQGRGTGNTIYF	TGCAGCGTGAGCCAACAAGGCAGGGGGACTGGAAACACCATATATTTT
TRBV5-1	few	TRBJ1-5	-	CASSFQGMSNQPQHF	TGCGCCAGCAGCTTTCAGGGGATGAGCAATCAGCCCCAGCATTTT
TRBV19	few	TRBJ1-1	-	CASRTRNRENTEAFF	TGTGCCAGTCGCACCAGAAACAGGGAGAACACTGAAGCTTTCTTT
TRBV2	-	TRBJ2-1	-	CASSVGSPRVRNEQFF	TGTGCCAGCAGCGTTGGTTCGCCCAGGGTCCGCAATGAGCAGTTCTTC
TRBV7-2	-	TRBJ2-2	TRBD1	CASSFSGQGRTGELFF	TGTGCCAGCAGCTTCTCGGGACAGGGAAGGACCGGGGAGCTGTTTTTT
TRBV4-1	-	TRBJ1-3	-	CASSQERTSGNTIYF	TGCGCCAGCAGCCAAGAACGTACATCTGGAAACACCATATATTTT
TRBV7-9	few	TRBJ2-1	TRBD2	CASSLISGGLNEQFF	TGTGCCAGCAGCTTAATTAGCGGGGGGTTAAATGAGCAGTTCTTC
TRBV6-6	-	TRBJ2-1	-	CASSYKVGGGFWEQFF	TGTGCCAGCAGTTATAAAGTAGGGGGGGGGTTCTGGGAGCAGTTCTTC
TRBV5-6	-	TRBJ2-7	-	CASSWRWDTEQYF	TGTGCCAGCAGCTGGCGATGGGACACCGAGCAGTACTTC
TRBV11-2	-	TRBJ2-2	TRBD1	CASSSAPGQGITGELFF	TGTGCCAGCAGTAGCGCCCCGGGACAGGGAATAACCGGGGAGCTGTTTTTT
TRBV6-4	-	TRBJ2-3	TRBD2	CASSDRGGAEDTQYF	TGTGCCAGCAGTGACCGCGGGGGGGCCGAAGATACGCAGTATTTT
TRBV29-1	-	TRBJ1-3	-	CSVGNIIPGAGNTIYF	TGCAGCGTTGGAAATATCATCCCCGGAGCTGGAAACACCATATATTTT
TRBV5-4	-	TRBJ2-5	TRBD1	CASSSKTGEETQYF	TGTGCCAGCAGCTCCAAAACAGGGGAAGAGACCCAGTACTTC
TRBV18	-	TRBJ2-5	-	CASSPSGGAETQYF	TGTGCCAGCTCACCATCCGGAGGTGCAGAGACCCAGTACTTC
TRBV5-1	-	TRBJ1-6	TRBD1	CASSFVRDRANSPLHF	TGCGCCAGCAGCTTCGTCCGGGACAGGGCCAATTCACCCCTCCACTTT
TRBV7-9	-	TRBJ1-2	TRBD1	CASSKTGTDIANYGYTF	TGTGCCAGCAGCAAAACCGGGACAGACATCGCGAACTATGGCTACACCTTC
TRBV6-6	-	TRBJ2-5	-	CASSYARSTRETQYF	TGTGCCAGCAGTTACGCACGGTCAACGAGGGAGACCCAGTACTTC
TRBV4-2	-	TRBJ2-1	-	CASSQRRLQGPSYNEQFF	TGTGCCAGCAGCCAGCGGCGGTTACAGGGTCCCTCTTACAATGAGCAGTTCTTC
TRBV5-4	once	TRBJ2-7	-	CASSTRGGKYEQYF	TGTGCCAGCAGCACGCGTGGGGGCAAGTACGAGCAGTACTTC
TRBV25-1	-	TRBJ1-2	-	CASSDNLGGRAAYGYTF	TGTGCCAGCAGTGATAACCTCGGAGGCCGGGCTGCCTATGGCTACACCTTC
TRBV2	-	TRBJ1-6	-	CASSEQAGPNSPLHF	TGTGCCAGCAGTGAACAGGCGGGTCCTAATTCACCCCTCCACTTT
TRBV4-2	-	TRBJ2-1	TRBD2	CASRATSGGVYNEQFF	TGTGCCAGCCGCGCGACTAGCGGGGGGGTCTACAATGAGCAGTTCTTC
TRBV6-5	-	TRBJ2-7	TRBD1	CASANRGYEQYF	TGTGCCAGCGCGAACAGGGGCTACGAGCAGTACTTC
TRBV4-1	few	TRBJ1-1	-	CASSPTGGRTEAFF	TGCGCCAGCAGTCCTACAGGTGGGAGGACTGAAGCTTTCTTT
TRBV9	-	TRBJ2-3	TRBD2	CASSAASGGTADTQYF	TGTGCCAGCAGCGCTGCTAGCGGGGGGACCGCGGATACGCAGTATTTT
TRBV6-5	-	TRBJ2-5	-	CASSFSTRETQYF	TGTGCCAGCAGTTTCTCGACCAGGGAGACCCAGTACTTC
TRBV11-3	few	TRBJ2-2	TRBD2	CASSLEAPSGGLNTGELFF	TGTGCCAGCAGCTTAGAGGCTCCTAGCGGGGGTCTGAACACCGGGGAGCTGTTTTTT
TRBV15	-	TRBJ2-5	-	CATSREGSPRETQYF	TGTGCCACCAGCAGAGAAGGGAGTCCCAGGGAGACCCAGTACTTC
TRBV5-6	-	TRBJ1-2	-	CASSAAGADGYTF	TGTGCCAGCAGCGCGGCAGGGGCGGATGGCTACACCTTC
TRBV15	-	TRBJ2-1	TRBD1	CATSGAQGVTANEQFF	TGTGCCACCAGCGGAGCGCAGGGGGTCACTGCCAATGAGCAGTTCTTC
TRBV4-1	-	TRBJ1-2	-	CASSQDVAGTNYGYTF	TGCGCCAGCAGCCAAGATGTGGCAGGGACTAACTATGGCTACACCTTC
TRBV11-1	-	TRBJ2-7	-	CASSFGRGEDEQYF	TGTGCCAGCAGCTTTGGCAGGGGGGAGGACGAGCAGTACTTC
TRBV15	-	TRBJ2-1	-	CATSRDLNRFNEQFF	TGTGCCACCAGCAGAGATCTTAACAGATTCAATGAGCAGTTCTTC
TRBV15	-	TRBJ2-3	TRBD2	CAIQRGGADTQYF	TGTGCCATACAGCGGGGGGGAGCAGATACGCAGTATTTT
TRBV6-5	-	TRBJ1-3	-	CASSLGYSSGNTIYF	TGTGCCAGCAGCCTCGGGTATTCCTCTGGAAACACCATATATTTT
TRBV2	-	TRBJ1-1	-	CASRREKDEAFF	TGTGCCAGCCGGAGGGAGAAGGATGAAGCTTTCTTT
TRBV6-5	-	TRBJ1-2	-	CASSRERSVDGYTF	TGTGCCAGCTCGAGGGAGAGATCGGTGGATGGCTACACCTTC
TRBV18	-	TRBJ1-1	TRBD1	CASSGQENTEAFF	TGTGCCAGCTCAGGACAGGAGAACACTGAAGCTTTCTTT
TRBV7-8	-	TRBJ2-7	-	CASSLAPGWNSYEQYF	TGTGCCAGCAGCTTAGCCCCGGGTTGGAACTCCTACGAGCAGTACTTC
TRBV29-1	few	TRBJ1-1	-	CSVDRNTEAFF	TGCAGCGTTGATCGGAACACTGAAGCTTTCTTT
TRBV7-2	-	TRBJ1-6	TRBD1	CASSLDRGSPLHF	TGTGCCAGCAGCCTCGACAGGGGCTCACCCCTCCACTTT
TRBV2	once	TRBJ2-7	-	CASSRGELYEQYF	TGTGCCAGCAGTCGCGGCGAATTATACGAGCAGTACTTC
TRBV15	-	TRBJ2-7	TRBD2	CATSSKAGAPYEQYF	TGTGCCACCAGCAGCAAAGCGGGGGCTCCATACGAGCAGTACTTC
TRBV6-1	-	TRBJ1-4	-	CASSEWASDNEKLFF	TGTGCCAGCAGTGAATGGGCCAGTGATAATGAAAAACTGTTTTTT
TRBV5-6	-	TRBJ2-7	TRBD1	CASSLWVTGYSYEQYF	TGTGCCAGCAGCTTGTGGGTGACAGGGTACTCCTACGAGCAGTACTTC
TRBV2	few	TRBJ1-1	-	CASSLGAGMNTEAFF	TGTGCCAGCAGTCTGGGGGCAGGGATGAACACTGAAGCTTTCTTT
TRBV10-1	-	TRBJ1-3	TRBD1	CASRAPGQAMSGNTIYF	TGCGCCAGCAGGGCTCCGGGACAGGCCATGTCTGGAAACACCATATATTTT
TRBV6-5	few	TRBJ1-1	-	CASSFDRVNTEAFF	TGTGCCAGCAGTTTCGACAGAGTGAACACTGAAGCTTTCTTT
TRBV14	-	TRBJ1-6	-	CASSQEAGPNSPLHF	TGTGCCAGCAGCCAAGAAGCGGGGCCCAATTCACCCCTCCACTTT
TRBV5-1	-	TRBJ1-4	TRBD1	CASSLDPTGRNEKLFF	TGCGCCAGCAGCTTGGACCCGACAGGGCGGAATGAAAAACTGTTTTTT
TRBV6-5	-	TRBJ2-7	-	CASSYARAYEQYF	TGTGCCAGCAGTTACGCCAGGGCCTACGAGCAGTACTTC
TRBV9	-	TRBJ1-2	-	CASSVGQQGYGYTF	TGTGCCAGCAGCGTAGGGCAACAGGGCTATGGCTACACCTTC
TRBV20-1	-	TRBJ1-1	-	CSARQNTEAFF	TGCAGTGCTAGACAAAACACTGAAGCTTTCTTT